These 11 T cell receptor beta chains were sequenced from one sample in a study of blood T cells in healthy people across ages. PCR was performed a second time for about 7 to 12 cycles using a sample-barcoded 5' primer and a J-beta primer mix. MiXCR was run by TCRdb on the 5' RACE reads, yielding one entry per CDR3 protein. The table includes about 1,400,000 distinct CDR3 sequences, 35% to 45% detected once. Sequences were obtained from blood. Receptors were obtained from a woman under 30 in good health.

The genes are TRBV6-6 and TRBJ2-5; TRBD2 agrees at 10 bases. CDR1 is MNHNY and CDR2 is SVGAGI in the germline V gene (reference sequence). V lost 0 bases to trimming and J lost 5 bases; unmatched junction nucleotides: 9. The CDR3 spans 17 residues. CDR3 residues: CASSYSTGTSASETQYF. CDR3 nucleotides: TGTGCCAGCAGTTACTCGACAGGGACTAGCGCCTCCGAGACCCAGTACTTC.

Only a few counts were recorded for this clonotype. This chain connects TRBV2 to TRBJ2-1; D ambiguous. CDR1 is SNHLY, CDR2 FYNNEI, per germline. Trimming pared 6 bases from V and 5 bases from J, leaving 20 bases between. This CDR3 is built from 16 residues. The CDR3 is CASRLVIGGANNEQFF. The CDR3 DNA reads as TGTGCCAGCAGACTCGTTATTGGCGGAGCAAACAATGAGCAGTTCTTC.

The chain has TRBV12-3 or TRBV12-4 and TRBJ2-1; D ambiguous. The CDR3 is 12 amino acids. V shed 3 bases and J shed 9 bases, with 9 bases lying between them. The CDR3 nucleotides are TGTGCCAGCAGTTTGGACGTCGGTGAGCAGTTCTTC. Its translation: CASSLDVGEQFF.

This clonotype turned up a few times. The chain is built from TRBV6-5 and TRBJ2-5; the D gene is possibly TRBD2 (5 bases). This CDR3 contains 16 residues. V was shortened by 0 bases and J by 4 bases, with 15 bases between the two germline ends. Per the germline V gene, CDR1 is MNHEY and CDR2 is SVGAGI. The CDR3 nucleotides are TGTGCCAGCAGTTACTCGGCAGGAGGACCCCCAGAGACCCAGTACTTC. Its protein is CASSYSAGGPPETQYF.

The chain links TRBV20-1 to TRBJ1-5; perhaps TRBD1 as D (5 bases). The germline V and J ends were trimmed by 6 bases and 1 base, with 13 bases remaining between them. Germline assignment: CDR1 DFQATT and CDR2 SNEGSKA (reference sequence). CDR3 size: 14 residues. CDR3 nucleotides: TGCAGTGCGGTGCGGGGCCCAAGCAATCAGCCCCAGCATTTT. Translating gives CSAVRGPSNQPQHF.

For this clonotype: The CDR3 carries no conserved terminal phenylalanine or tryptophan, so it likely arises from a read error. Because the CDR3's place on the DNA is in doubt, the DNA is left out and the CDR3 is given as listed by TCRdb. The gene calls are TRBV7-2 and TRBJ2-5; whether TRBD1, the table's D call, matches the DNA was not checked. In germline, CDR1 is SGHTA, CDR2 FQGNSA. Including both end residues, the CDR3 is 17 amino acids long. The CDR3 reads CASSSRGTGPGGYTFGS.

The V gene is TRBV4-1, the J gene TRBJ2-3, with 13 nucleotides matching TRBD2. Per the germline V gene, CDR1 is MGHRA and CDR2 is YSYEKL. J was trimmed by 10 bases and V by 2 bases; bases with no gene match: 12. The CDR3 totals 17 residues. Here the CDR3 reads CASSQPTGTSGAGAQYF. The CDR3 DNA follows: TGCGCCAGCAGCCAACCGACGGGGACTAGCGGGGCGGGGGCGCAGTATTTT.

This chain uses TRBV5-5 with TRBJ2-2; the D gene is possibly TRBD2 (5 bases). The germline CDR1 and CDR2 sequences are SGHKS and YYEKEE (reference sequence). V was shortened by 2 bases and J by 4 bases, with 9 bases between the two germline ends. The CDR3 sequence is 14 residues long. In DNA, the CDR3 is TGTGCCAGCAGCTTCGCAGCGGCCACCGGGGAGCTGTTTTTT. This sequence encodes CASSFAAATGELFF.

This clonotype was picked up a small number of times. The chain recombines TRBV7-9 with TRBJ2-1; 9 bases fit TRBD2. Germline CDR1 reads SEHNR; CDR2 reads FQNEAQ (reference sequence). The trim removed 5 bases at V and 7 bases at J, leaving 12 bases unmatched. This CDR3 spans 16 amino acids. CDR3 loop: CASSDVAGAKGNEQFF. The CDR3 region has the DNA TGTGCCAGCAGCGACGTAGCGGGGGCAAAGGGTAATGAGCAGTTCTTC.

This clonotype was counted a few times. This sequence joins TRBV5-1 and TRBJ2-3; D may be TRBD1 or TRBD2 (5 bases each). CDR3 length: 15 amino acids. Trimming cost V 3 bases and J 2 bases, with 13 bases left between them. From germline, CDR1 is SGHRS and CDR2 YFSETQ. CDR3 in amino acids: CASSSWGSVTDTQYF. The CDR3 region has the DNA TGCGCCAGCAGCTCCTGGGGGAGTGTCACAGATACGCAGTATTTT.

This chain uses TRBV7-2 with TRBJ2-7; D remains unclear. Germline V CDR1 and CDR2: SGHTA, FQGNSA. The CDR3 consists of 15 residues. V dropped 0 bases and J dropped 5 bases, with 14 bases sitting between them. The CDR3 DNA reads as TGTGCCAGCAGCTTAGCTGCGGCCCGCCTCCACGAGCAGTACTTC. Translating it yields CASSLAAARLHEQYF.